Presented here are 32 T cell receptor beta chains from one specimen sequenced in a study of CD8+CD57+ T cells in acquired aplastic anemia. Both TCR beta VDJ combination and CDR3 sequence profiling were carried out. Genomic DNA was the template for this profiling. Each CDR3 protein gets one entry after TCRdb re-called the reads with MiXCR. The sample shows 150,000 to 200,000 distinct CDR3 sequences, roughly half of them seen only once. Specimen: sorted CD4+, CD8+, or CD8+CD57+ T cells (not recorded which) from PBMCs. Receptor source: a human donor in good health.

This chain connects TRBV2 to TRBJ2-7; 7 bases line up with TRBD1. Germline assignment: CDR1 SNHLY and CDR2 FYNNEI. J was trimmed by 5 bases and V by 5 bases; bases with no gene match: 6. CDR3 length: 13 residues. The CDR3 DNA is TGTGCCAGCAGTACAAGACAGGGCCACGAGCAGTACTTC. This translates into CASSTRQGHEQYF.

This clonotype has only a few counts. The rearrangement uses TRBV6-2 or TRBV6-3 and TRBJ1-1; no definite D call. V gave up 6 bases and J gave up 1 base, with 12 bases separating them. The germline gives CDR1 MNHEY, CDR2 SVGEGT. This CDR3 has 14 amino acids. In DNA form, the CDR3 reads TGTGCCAGCAGCCTCCTACTGAGGAACACTGAAGCTTTCTTT. Its protein product is CASSLLLRNTEAFF.

This clonotype was detected many times. The chain combines TRBV10-3 with TRBJ1-1; TRBD1 is a possible D gene (6 bases). Germline assignment: CDR1 ENHRY and CDR2 SYGVKD. V dropped 3 bases and J dropped 1 base, with 9 bases sitting between them. CDR3 size: 14 residues. CDR3 in DNA: TGTGCCATCAGTGATCAACAGGGGAACACTGAAGCTTTCTTT. Encoded protein: CAISDQQGNTEAFF.

This sequence joins TRBV5-1 and TRBJ2-7, with no clear D. The CDR3 runs to 13 residues. V lost 5 bases and J lost 0, with 9 bases in between. The germline CDR1 and CDR2 sequences are SGHRS and YFSETQ. CDR3 residues: CASRETASYEQYF. In DNA form, the CDR3 reads TGCGCCAGCAGAGAAACGGCCTCCTACGAGCAGTACTTC.

This clonotype showed up many times. This chain uses TRBV12-3 or TRBV12-4 with TRBJ2-3, with TRBD2 matching over 12 bases. V lost 1 base and J lost 5; bases outside the gene matches: 7. This CDR3 region has 17 residues. The CDR3 region has the DNA TGTGCCAGCAGTTTAGAAGCTAGCGGGAGGGCCAAAGATACGCAGTATTTT. It encodes CASSLEASGRAKDTQYF.

This clonotype was observed a handful of times. The chain employs TRBV28 and TRBJ2-7; 10 bases are a match to TRBD2. Per the germline V gene, CDR1 is MDHEN and CDR2 is SYDVKM. This CDR3 is 13 amino acids long. J lost 5 bases, V lost 7 bases, and 5 bases had no gene match. CDR3 sequence: CASTAGGNHEQYF. The DNA for the CDR3 is TGTGCCAGCACAGCGGGAGGGAACCACGAGCAGTACTTC.

This clonotype was recorded a few times. A single base separates this from a much larger clone, so it may be a read error. The chain combines TRBV6-1 with TRBJ2-7, with D perhaps being TRBD1 or TRBD2 (6 bases each). The germline V gene encodes CDR1 MNHNS and CDR2 SASEGT. This CDR3 is built from 12 residues. CDR3 region: CASDGGGYGQYF. CDR3 nucleotide sequence: TGTGCCAGCGACGGGGGCGGGTACGGGCAGTACTTC.

Ten or more counts support this clonotype. The chain employs TRBV12-3 or TRBV12-4 and TRBJ1-3; D not certain. This CDR3 has 16 residues. The V and J ends lost 1 base and 0 bases respectively, with 10 bases between them. The CDR3 sequence is CASSLGGQRSGNTIYF. CDR3 coding DNA: TGTGCCAGCAGTTTAGGCGGCCAACGCTCTGGAAACACCATATATTTT.

This sequence joins TRBV5-1 and TRBJ2-1, with TRBD2 matching 16 bases. Per the germline V gene, CDR1 is SGHRS and CDR2 is YFSETQ. The CDR3 is 16 amino acids. After removal of 0 bases from V and 8 bases from J, the junction contained 2 bases not matched to a gene. CDR3 amino acids: CASSLAGTSGGDEQFF. DNA for the CDR3: TGCGCCAGCAGCTTGGCGGGGACTAGCGGGGGGGATGAGCAGTTCTTC.

This clonotype was counted many times. This chain connects TRBV2 to TRBJ2-1; D remains ambiguous. The germline V gene encodes CDR1 SNHLY and CDR2 FYNNEI. The V gene lost 6 bases and the J gene lost 1 base, with 7 bases spanning the gap. The CDR3 has 13 residues. The CDR3 nucleotides read TGTGCCAGCAGAACAATGTCCTACAATGAGCAGTTCTTC. Amino acid sequence: CASRTMSYNEQFF.

In this sample, this clonotype turned up a few times. This chain links TRBV15 with TRBJ1-2, with D unclear. Germline CDR1 reads LNHNV; CDR2 reads YYDKDF (reference sequence). Trimming removed 0 bases at V and 5 bases at J, with 4 bases between. The CDR3 runs 12 residues. The CDR3 DNA follows: TGTGCCACCAGCAGAGACACGTATGGCTACACCTTC. It is translated as CATSRDTYGYTF.

V is TRBV5-1 and J is TRBJ2-3, with 9 bases matching TRBD1. The length of the CDR3 is 17 residues. Looked up from germline, CDR1 is SGHRS and CDR2 is YFSETQ. Trimming cost V 2 bases and J 2 bases; bases outside gene matches: 9. The CDR3 DNA is TGCGCCAGCAGCTTTTGGGGACAGGGCCGGTCCACAGATACGCAGTATTTT. Translated: CASSFWGQGRSTDTQYF.

The chain combines TRBV24-1 with TRBJ2-7; D perhaps matches TRBD1 (6 bases). The CDR3 extends over 13 amino acids. The germline CDR1 and CDR2 sequences are KGHDR and SFDVKD. V shed 5 bases and J shed 1 base, with 8 bases lying between them. The CDR3 DNA sequence: TGTGCCACCAGTGCAGGACAGTCCTACGAGCAGTACTTC. Its protein is CATSAGQSYEQYF.

V gene TRBV15 combines with J gene TRBJ1-1; D is ambiguous. This CDR3 spans 15 amino acids. V was trimmed by 0 bases and J by 10 bases, leaving 18 bases between them. Germline V gives CDR1 LNHNV, CDR2 YYDKDF (reference sequence). The CDR3 coding sequence is TGTGCCACCAGCAGAGACCACACACCGGGCCGAGGAGCTTTCTTT. This sequence encodes CATSRDHTPGRGAFF.

J is TRBJ1-1 and V is TRBV7-6, with D unresolved. Germline V gene sequence: CDR1 SGHVS, CDR2 FNYEAQ. Deletions cut 1 base from V and 4 bases from J, with 16 bases between. This CDR3 has 16 residues. The CDR3 spells CASSLELPFFGTEAFF. The CDR3 DNA reads as TGTGCCAGCAGCTTAGAATTGCCCTTTTTTGGCACTGAAGCTTTCTTT.

V is TRBV12-3 or TRBV12-4 and J is TRBJ2-2; 7 bases match TRBD1. The CDR3 is 16 residues long. V gave up 6 bases and J gave up 4 bases; unmatched junction bases: 11. CDR3 loop: CASSQRQGRGTGELFF. The DNA of the CDR3 is TGTGCCAGCAGCCAGCGACAGGGAAGGGGCACCGGGGAGCTGTTTTTT.

The rearrangement joins TRBV4-1 to TRBJ2-5; 15 bases are a match to TRBD2. J gave up 6 bases and V 4 bases, and 6 bases lay outside the gene matches. This CDR3 region has 16 residues. CDR1 is MGHRA, CDR2 YSYEKL, per germline. The CDR3 spells CASSRGLAGGQQTQYF. CDR3 nucleotides: TGCGCCAGCAGCCGCGGACTAGCGGGAGGGCAACAGACCCAGTACTTC.

In regard to this clonotype: A much larger clone lies a single base off, so this may be a read error. The chain links TRBV11-1 to TRBJ2-2; possible D gene TRBD2, 6 bases. This CDR3 spans 16 amino acids. The germline CDR1 and CDR2 sequences are SGHAT and FQDESV (reference sequence). The CDR3 spells CASSLTFGSRTGELSF. The CDR3 DNA is TGTGCCAGCAGCTTAACTTTCGGGAGCCGCACCGGGGAGCTGTCTTTT.

The V call is TRBV2, the J call TRBJ2-2, with TRBD1 identical over 7 bases. Per the germline V gene, CDR1 is SNHLY and CDR2 is FYNNEI. This CDR3 has 15 amino acids. With V trimmed by 6 bases and J by 3 bases, 7 bases remained unmatched. CDR3 sequence reads: CASSEQGFDTGELFF. The CDR3, as DNA: TGTGCCAGCAGCGAACAGGGGTTTGACACCGGGGAGCTGTTTTTT.

This sequence joins TRBV15 and TRBJ1-6; a weak D match, TRBD1 (5 bases). The CDR3 is 15 residues long. The germline gives CDR1 LNHNV, CDR2 YYDKDF (reference sequence). Trimming removed 3 bases at V and 10 bases at J, with 16 bases between. This CDR3 is CATSSSRGDYSPLHF. CDR3 nucleotides: TGTGCCACCAGCAGCTCTCGAGGGGATTACTCACCCCTCCACTTT.

V and J are TRBV7-6 and TRBJ2-5, with 9 bases lining up with TRBD2. The CDR3 covers 16 residues. With V trimmed by 8 bases and J by 4 bases, 14 bases remained unmatched. Germline values: CDR1 SGHVS, CDR2 FNYEAQ. The DNA for the CDR3 is TGTGCCAGCCAACTCGGGGCTAGCGGGGTAGTAGAGACCCAGTACTTC. It is translated as CASQLGASGVVETQYF.

This clonotype was recorded a few times. The J gene is TRBJ2-7, the V gene TRBV29-1; D is ambiguous. V gave up 7 bases and J gave up 1 base, with 11 bases separating them. This CDR3 is built from 12 residues. Germline lookup yields CDR1 SQVTM and CDR2 ANQGSEA. CDR3 coding DNA: TGCAGCGCCCGAAGGTCTTCCTACGAGCAGTACTTC. Translation: CSARRSSYEQYF.

This clonotype showed up just a few times. This sequence joins TRBV28 and TRBJ2-1; D uncertain. In germline, CDR1 is MDHEN, CDR2 SYDVKM. V shed 3 bases and J shed 4 bases, with 10 bases lying between them. The length of the CDR3 is 14 residues. Here the CDR3 DNA reads TGTGCCAGCAGTTTGACCCTATCATACAATGAGCAGTTCTTC. As protein: CASSLTLSYNEQFF. Drawing the rest from reference TRBV28 and TRBJ2-1, the complete variable domain is DVKVTQSSRYLVKRTGEKVFLECVQDMDHENMFWYRQDPGLGLRLIYFSYDVKMKEKGDIPEGYSVSREKKERFSLILESASTNQTSMYLCASSLTLSYNEQFFGPGTRLTVL.

This chain links TRBV2 with TRBJ1-2; possible D gene TRBD1, 6 bases. V was clipped by 4 bases and J by 7 bases, with 13 bases between them. The CDR3 is 13 residues long. CDR1 is SNHLY and CDR2 is FYNNEI in the germline V gene. CDR3 DNA: TGTGCCAGCAGTGCTACAGGGTCCGGTGGCTACACCTTC. As protein: CASSATGSGGYTF.

The J gene is TRBJ2-6, the V gene TRBV18, with D possibly being TRBD1 or TRBD2 (5 bases each). The germline CDR1 and CDR2 sequences are KGHSH and LQKENI. CDR3 length: 17 residues. Trimming left V 3 bases short and J 4 bases short, with 16 bases between. CDR3 bases: TGTGCCAGCTCACCGAGGATACAGGACTCAGGGGCCAACGTCCTGACTTTC. It translates to CASSPRIQDSGANVLTF.

This clonotype has only a few counts. The chain uses TRBV25-1 and TRBJ1-6; tentative D call: TRBD1 (6 bases). V lost 6 bases and J lost 7, with 13 bases in between. The CDR3 contains 14 residues. From germline, CDR1 is MGHDK and CDR2 SYGVNS. CDR3 DNA sequence: TGTGCCAGCAGCCTCGGTGGGGGCAATTCACCCCTCCACTTT. Translated: CASSLGGGNSPLHF.

This clonotype has at least ten counts. This sequence joins TRBV20-1 and TRBJ2-7; D possibly corresponds to TRBD1 (6 bases). Trimming pared 7 bases from V and 1 base from J, leaving 17 bases between. The CDR3 totals 14 residues. CDR1 DFQATT and CDR2 SNEGSKA come from the germline V gene (reference sequence). The CDR3 sequence is CSVVPQGISYEQYF. CDR3 sequence (DNA): TGCAGTGTTGTCCCTCAGGGGATTTCCTACGAGCAGTACTTC.

The genes are TRBV5-1 and TRBJ2-3, with 8 nucleotides matching TRBD2. In germline, CDR1 is SGHRS, CDR2 YFSETQ. V was clipped by 4 bases and J by 2 bases; unmatched bases: 12. The CDR3 runs to 17 residues. CDR3 DNA sequence: TGCGCCAGCAGCCCGCGAGGAGCGGGAGCTATCACAGATACGCAGTATTTT. It specifies CASSPRGAGAITDTQYF.

The table lists this clonotype with many counts. This chain connects TRBV19 to TRBJ1-6; D is possibly TRBD1 (6 bases). The CDR3 consists of 12 residues. V lost 3 bases and J lost 14, with 11 bases in between. The germline V gene encodes CDR1 LNHDA and CDR2 SQIVND (reference sequence). The CDR3 bases are TGTGCCAGTAGTATTCTGGAGGGGGCCCTCCACTTT. Its protein product is CASSILEGALHF.

In this sample, this clonotype turned up many times. The V and J genes are TRBV7-8 and TRBJ2-7; TRBD1 aligns across 7 bases. The germline gives CDR1 SGHVS, CDR2 FQNEAQ. With V trimmed by 6 bases and J by 0 bases, 8 bases remained unmatched. The CDR3 contains 15 residues. The CDR3 is CASSFYRDSSYEQYF. For the CDR3, the DNA is TGTGCCAGCAGTTTTTACCGGGACAGCTCCTACGAGCAGTACTTC.

This clonotype was seen ten or more times. The chain is built from TRBV20-1 and TRBJ2-7; no clear D. V lost 6 bases, J lost 0 bases, and 15 bases lay in between. Germline loops: CDR1 DFQATT, CDR2 SNEGSKA (reference sequence). The CDR3 has 14 amino acids. The CDR3 region is CSALGTFSSYEQYF. CDR3 bases: TGCAGTGCCCTCGGTACGTTCAGCTCCTACGAGCAGTACTTC.

This clonotype was recorded at least ten times. The genes are TRBV29-1 and TRBJ1-2; no firm D call. The germline gives CDR1 SQVTM, CDR2 ANQGSEA. Deletions cut 6 bases from V and 3 bases from J, with 20 bases between. This CDR3 contains 15 residues. CDR3 in amino acids: CSVLTGGPTYYGYTF. In nucleotides, the CDR3 is TGCAGCGTCCTAACCGGAGGTCCCACCTACTATGGCTACACCTTC.